This TCR beta chain was captured by sequencing in a study of blood T cell repertoires in COVID-19. On the study more broadly: Samples of COVID-19 (acute and convalescent) were obtained from the United States, Italy and Spain.

V lost 2 bases and J lost 8, with 15 bases in between. In germline, CDR1 is GTSNPN, CDR2 SVGIG (reference sequence). The CDR3 runs 13 residues. Seattle's cohort entered during active infection and was followed longitudinally. Authors' data handling: Cell counts per sample came from amplifying reference gene primers. Measured with immunoSEQ multiplex PCR; TCRdb has only the in-frame clones, and not every one. V and J calls and clone size are copied from that table; D and trimming were computed from the DNA. Of around 430,000 clones in the sample, approximately 90% are singletons; the top ten hold 10% to 15%.

What was sequenced was peripheral blood. The rearrangement joins TRBV30 to TRBJ1-2, with a tentative D call TRBD1 (5 bases). The TCR originated in a woman between 45 and 65 years old with COVID-19, enrolled during active disease. The CDR3 loop is CAWSLPGREGYTF. CDR3 coding DNA: TGTGCCTGGAGTCTCCCGGGACGGGAGGGCTACACCTTC.